The 8 T cell receptor beta chains given below trace back to one sample, sequenced in a study of blood T cell repertoires in COVID-19 (TCRdb year 2020). The protocol used for the library was the immunoSEQ multiplex PCR assay. What TCRdb holds here is the immuneACCESS table cut down to in-frame rearrangements. Part of the clones is not present; checked against another copy, under half of the missing clones reflect an unresolved V gene, and the others are unexplained. The sample data list around 270,000 clones, and 80% to 85% of these were observed just once. 1.5% to 1.9% of the sample comes from the top ten. Sequencing used peripheral blood. These TCRs come from a woman between 40 and 50 years old who had recovered from COVID-19.

The chain joins TRBV18 to TRBJ1-1; D is unclear. This CDR3 has 13 amino acids. From germline, CDR1 is KGHSH and CDR2 LQKENI. Trimming pared 0 bases from V and 3 bases from J, leaving 5 bases between. CDR3: CASSPPYYTEAFF. For the CDR3, the DNA is TGTGCCAGCTCACCACCGTACTACACTGAAGCTTTCTTT.

This clone was counted a single time. The chain employs TRBV13 and TRBJ1-1, with D unclear. V lost 5 bases and J lost 8, with 9 bases in between. The CDR3 has 11 amino acids. Germline V gene sequence: CDR1 PRHDT, CDR2 FYEKMQ (reference sequence). This CDR3 is CASSRRVEAFF. For the CDR3, the DNA is TGTGCCAGCAGCCGGAGGGTAGAAGCTTTCTTT.

This rearrangement joins TRBV29-1 to TRBJ1-3, with D unclear. The CDR3 consists of 13 residues. The V gene's germline CDR1 is SQVTM and CDR2 ANQGSEA. V was pared by 2 bases and J by 2 bases, with 7 bases between. The DNA of the CDR3 is TGCAGCGTTGAAAGAGGTACTGGAAACACCATATATTTT. This sequence encodes CSVERGTGNTIYF.

This clone was recorded only once. This chain joins TRBV7-9 and TRBJ2-7, with TRBD1 matching 9 bases. The CDR3 runs 16 residues. The J segment lost 2 bases and the V segment lost 1 base, leaving 6 bases of the junction unmatched. Germline V gene sequence: CDR1 SEHNR, CDR2 FQNEAQ (reference sequence). CDR3 amino acids: CASSLEPGQGAYEQYF. Written as DNA, the CDR3 is TGTGCCAGCAGCTTAGAGCCGGGACAGGGAGCCTACGAGCAGTACTTC.

V is TRBV5-1 and J is TRBJ2-3; D is uncertain. The V end lost 0 bases, the J end lost 3 bases, and 5 bases lay between the germline ends. This CDR3 contains 13 residues. Germline V gene data show CDR1 as SGHRS and CDR2 as YFSETQ. The CDR3 sequence is CASSLEITDTQYF. The DNA of the CDR3 is TGCGCCAGCAGCTTGGAAATAACAGATACGCAGTATTTT.

V gene TRBV6-5 combines with J gene TRBJ2-1; D not certain. Per germline, CDR1 MNHEY and CDR2 SVGAGI. V was shortened by 0 bases and J by 9 bases, with 15 bases between the two germline ends. The CDR3 runs 15 residues. The CDR3 region is CASSYSFTSPGEQFF. The CDR3 nucleotides are TGTGCCAGCAGTTACTCGTTCACAAGCCCGGGTGAGCAGTTCTTC.

This sequence joins TRBV7-2 and TRBJ2-7; 8 bases fit TRBD2. V lost 1 base and J lost 4; bases outside the gene matches: 15. Germline-derived CDR1 and CDR2 are SGHTA and FQGNSA. The CDR3 spans 18 residues. This CDR3 reads CASSLVGSFRGGRYEQYF. The DNA for the CDR3 is TGTGCCAGCAGCTTAGTGGGGTCCTTCCGGGGGGGCAGGTACGAGCAGTACTTC.

This rearrangement joins TRBV7-2 to TRBJ2-6; D unresolved. Germline V gives CDR1 SGHTA, CDR2 FQGNSA. The CDR3 is made up of 15 amino acids. V dropped 5 bases and J dropped 0 bases, with 8 bases sitting between them. The CDR3 sequence: CASSPRSSGANVLTF. DNA of the CDR3: TGTGCCAGCAGCCCCCGGAGCTCTGGGGCCAACGTCCTGACTTTC. The full variable domain, completed using reference TRBV7-2 and TRBJ2-6, is GAGVSQSPSNKVTEKGKDVELRCDPISGHTALYWYRQSLGQGLEFLIYFQGNSAPDKSGLPSDRFSAERTGGSVSTLTIQRTQQEDSAVYLCASSPRSSGANVLTFGAGSRLTVL.